Described below is a single TCR beta chain sequence and its context. This table comes from immunoSEQ multiplex PCR, and its TCRdb copy is limited to in-frame clones, with some not included. The sample shows over a million clones, around 98% of them seen only once. This specimen belongs to a study of shared clonotypes between healthy human individuals. The CDR3 is 16 residues long. The V and J ends lost 4 bases and 3 bases, in that order; junction bases with no gene match: 12. Germline V CDR1 and CDR2: SGHTS, YDEGEE. There were only Caucasian adults among the donors, and all lived in Nashville, Tennessee.

The chain uses TRBV5-8 and TRBJ2-7; 8 positions agree with TRBD1. This TCR came from a man younger than 45 in good health. The sequencing sample was made of naive CD4+ T cells sorted from blood. Indicated subset: CD45RA+ positively selected. CDR3 in amino acids: CASSGLKTGVLYEQYF. DNA for the CDR3: TGTGCCAGCAGCGGCCTAAAGACAGGGGTTCTCTACGAGCAGTACTTC.